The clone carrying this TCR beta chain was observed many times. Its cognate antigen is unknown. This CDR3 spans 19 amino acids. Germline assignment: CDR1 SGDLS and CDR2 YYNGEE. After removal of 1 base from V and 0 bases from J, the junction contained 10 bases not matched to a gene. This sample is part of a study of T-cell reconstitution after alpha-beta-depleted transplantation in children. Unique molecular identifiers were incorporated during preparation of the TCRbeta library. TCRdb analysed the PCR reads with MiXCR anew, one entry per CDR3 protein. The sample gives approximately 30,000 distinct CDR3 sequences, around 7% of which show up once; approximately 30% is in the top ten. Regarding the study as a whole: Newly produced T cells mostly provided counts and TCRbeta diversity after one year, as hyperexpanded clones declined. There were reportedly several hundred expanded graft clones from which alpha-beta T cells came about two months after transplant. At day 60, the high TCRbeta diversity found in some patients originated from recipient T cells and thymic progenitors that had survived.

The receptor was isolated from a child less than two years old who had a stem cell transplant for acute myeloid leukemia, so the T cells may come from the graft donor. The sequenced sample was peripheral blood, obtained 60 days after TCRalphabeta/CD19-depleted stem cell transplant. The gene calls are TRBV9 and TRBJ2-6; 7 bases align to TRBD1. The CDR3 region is CASSVKAGQVVSGANVLTF. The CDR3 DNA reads TGTGCCAGCAGCGTAAAAGCCGGACAGGTTGTCTCTGGGGCCAACGTCCTGACTTTC.